These 13 T cell receptor beta chains were sequenced from one sample in a study of post-analysis software for immune sequencing data (dated by TCRdb to between 2015 and 2017). Points the paper makes about the study in general: Significantly higher frequencies in patients than in controls were found for several TRBV segments, including TRBV5-6, TRBV5-1 and TRBV20-1.

No antigens are known for them. Preparation of the library involved PCR. TCRdb lists the instrument as Illumina HiSeq 2500. Unique molecular identifiers were incorporated into TCR beta cDNA libraries to reduce PCR and sequencing biases. The raw public reads went through TCRdb reprocessing: fastp at Q25, MiXCR clone calling, in-frame beta chains kept. Identical CDR3 proteins give one entry, which carries the most common genes and DNA. This sample holds 380,000 or so distinct CDR3 sequences; approximately 38% were observed only once. About an eighth of the sample lies in the top ten. Sequenced sample: blood. These receptors all stem from a girl between 10 and 17 years old with multiple sclerosis.

The V call is TRBV4-2, the J call TRBJ1-5, with a possible D match to TRBD1 (5 bases). The germline gives CDR1 LGHNA, CDR2 YNFKEQ. The CDR3 is made up of 15 amino acids. V was pared by 4 bases and J by 7 bases, with 17 bases between. This chain's CDR3 is CASSPSQGAGQPQHF. The DNA of the CDR3 is TGTGCCAGCAGCCCTAGTCAAGGGGCGGGACAGCCCCAGCATTTT.

This chain uses TRBV7-2 with TRBJ2-7; D not certain. CDR3 length equals 12 residues. Germline V lookup: CDR1 SGHTA, CDR2 FQGNSA. Trimming stripped 1 base from V and 5 bases from J, with 6 bases between. DNA of the CDR3: TGTGCCAGCAGCTTAGTAGAACACGAGCAGTACTTC. Protein sequence: CASSLVEHEQYF.

This clonotype was counted a single time. V is TRBV3-1 and J is TRBJ2-4; D is possibly TRBD1 (5 bases). V was clipped by 6 bases and J by 13 bases, with 16 bases between them. Per the germline V gene, CDR1 is LGHDT and CDR2 is YNNKEL (reference sequence). The CDR3 has 12 residues. As DNA, the CDR3 is TGTGCCAGCAGTCCAACAGGCGCGGAGCAGTACTTC. Its protein product is CASSPTGAEQYF.

DNA of the CDR3: TGCGCCAGCAGCTCCGGGCTACAAGACAATGAGCAGTTCTTC. It yields the protein CASSSGLQDNEQFF. The chain carries TRBV5-1 and TRBJ2-1; D gene ambiguous. Germline CDR1 SGHRS, CDR2 YFSETQ. The V end lost 3 bases, the J end lost 5 bases, and 12 bases lay between the germline ends. The CDR3 contains 14 residues.

This clonotype occurred a few times. The V call is TRBV13, the J call TRBJ2-4, with D hard to call. The J call may be mistaken, given a closer DNA end match to TRBJ2-7. CDR3 size: 11 residues. Germline loops: CDR1 PRHDT, CDR2 FYEKMQ (reference sequence). CDR3 in DNA: TGTGCCAGCAGCTTAATCAACGAGCAGTACTTC. It encodes CASSLINEQYF.

A few counts support this clonotype. V gene TRBV20-1 combines with J gene TRBJ2-3, with TRBD2 identical over 8 bases. V shed 6 bases and J 2 bases; nucleotides not matched to a gene: 10. The CDR3 contains 15 residues. CDR1 and CDR2 (germline): DFQATT, SNEGSKA (reference sequence). DNA of the CDR3: TGCAGTGCGCTGACTCTAGCGGGTTACACAGATACGCAGTATTTT. Translation: CSALTLAGYTDTQYF.

This clonotype was counted ten times or more. This chain connects TRBV6-5 to TRBJ1-6; the D gene is possibly TRBD1 (5 bases). Germline V gene data show CDR1 as MNHEY and CDR2 as SVGAGI. The CDR3 has 14 residues. The germline V and J ends were trimmed by 6 bases and 10 bases, with 16 bases remaining between them. The CDR3 DNA follows: TGTGCCAGCAGAACTACCAGGGCACTGTCACCCCTCCACTTT. Its protein product is CASRTTRALSPLHF.

The chain joins TRBV9 to TRBJ2-5, with D perhaps TRBD2 (6 bases). The length of the CDR3 is 12 residues. The germline V and J ends were trimmed by 1 base and 10 bases, with 11 bases remaining between them. Looked up from germline, CDR1 is SGDLS and CDR2 is YYNGEE. The CDR3 region has the DNA TGTGCCAGCAGCGTATGGGGGGTTCACCAGTACTTC. This translates into CASSVWGVHQYF.

This chain joins TRBV7-9 and TRBJ1-1, with D tentatively TRBD1 (6 bases). CDR1 is SEHNR and CDR2 is FQNEAQ in the germline V gene (reference sequence). The CDR3 is 14 residues long. V lost 6 bases to trimming and J lost 1 base, with 12 bases between them. CDR3 bases: TGTGCCAGCAGAAAGGGGGTGGGGAACACTGAAGCTTTCTTT. Translated, it gives CASRKGVGNTEAFF.

The chain links TRBV7-2 to TRBJ2-6; the match to TRBD2 covers 10 bases. Germline loops: CDR1 SGHTA, CDR2 FQGNSA. The J segment lost 0 bases and the V segment lost 1 base, leaving 3 bases of the junction unmatched. The CDR3 is 18 amino acids. The CDR3 here is CASSLVAGGFSGANVLTF. The CDR3 DNA sequence: TGTGCCAGCAGCTTAGTAGCGGGGGGTTTCTCTGGGGCCAACGTCCTGACTTTC. Combining the CDR3 with reference TRBV7-2 and TRBJ2-6 gives the whole variable domain GAGVSQSPSNKVTEKGKDVELRCDPISGHTALYWYRQSLGQGLEFLIYFQGNSAPDKSGLPSDRFSAERTGGSVSTLTIQRTQQEDSAVYLCASSLVAGGFSGANVLTFGAGSRLTVL.

A few counts support this clonotype. The chain carries TRBV12-3 or TRBV12-4 and TRBJ2-6; TRBD2 might be the D (6 bases). The CDR3 runs 18 residues. With 4 bases removed from V and 0 bases from J, the gap between germline ends came to 16 bases. The CDR3 loop is CASSYHGGMGSGANVLTF. The CDR3 nucleotides are TGTGCCAGCAGTTATCATGGAGGGATGGGCTCTGGGGCCAACGTCCTGACTTTC.

The chain joins TRBV29-1 to TRBJ2-1; 8 nucleotides align to TRBD1. CDR3 length equals 13 residues. After removal of 7 bases from V and 12 bases from J, the junction contained 14 bases not matched to a gene. The V gene's germline CDR1 is SQVTM and CDR2 ANQGSEA. CDR3 region: CSADLLADRVQFF. DNA for the CDR3: TGCAGCGCTGACCTTTTGGCGGACAGGGTGCAGTTCTTC.

The gene calls are TRBV20-1 and TRBJ2-7; 11 bases map to TRBD1. Trimming took 0 bases from V and 2 from J; bases not matched to a gene: 3. The CDR3 extends over 15 amino acids. Germline V CDR1 and CDR2: DFQATT, SNEGSKA (reference sequence). This CDR3 is CSARDPGQGAYEQYF. The CDR3 DNA sequence: TGCAGTGCTAGAGATCCGGGACAGGGGGCCTACGAGCAGTACTTC.